This T cell receptor beta chain was captured in a study of Ad26.COV2.S vaccination and SARS-CoV-2 variants. Study background: The donor belonged to the COV1001 Ad26.COV2.S trial arm. Study results and caveats: Placebo recipients trailed vaccine recipients in spike-specific TCR breadth. Across vaccine and placebo recipients, the breadth of non-spike TCRs was similar.

The sample's treatment: 19 received Ad26.COV2.S at low or high dose, single or two shots; a few received placebo; per-sample allocation not given. Samples analyzed were those drawn on day 63 after the first vaccine or placebo injection. The repertoire was sequenced with immunoSEQ multiplex PCR; TCRdb's copy has only in-frame clones and lacks some. The sample contains some 480,000 clones, around 85% of which appear only once. This clone was recorded a few times. Its antigen is unidentified. The trim removed 2 bases at V and 6 bases at J, leaving 4 bases unmatched. Germline lookup yields CDR1 MRHNA and CDR2 SNTAGT. This CDR3 is built from 14 residues.

The clonotype originates from a person aged 18-60 years who received the Ad26.COV2.S COVID-19 vaccine or a placebo. This chain connects TRBV6-4 to TRBJ2-3; TRBD2 agrees at 8 bases. The starting material was peripheral blood, obtained in a trial of Ad26.COV2.S vaccine versus placebo. The CDR3 nucleotides are TGTGCCAGCAGTGACCGAGCGGGAGCGGATACGCAGTATTTT. Protein: CASSDRAGADTQYF.